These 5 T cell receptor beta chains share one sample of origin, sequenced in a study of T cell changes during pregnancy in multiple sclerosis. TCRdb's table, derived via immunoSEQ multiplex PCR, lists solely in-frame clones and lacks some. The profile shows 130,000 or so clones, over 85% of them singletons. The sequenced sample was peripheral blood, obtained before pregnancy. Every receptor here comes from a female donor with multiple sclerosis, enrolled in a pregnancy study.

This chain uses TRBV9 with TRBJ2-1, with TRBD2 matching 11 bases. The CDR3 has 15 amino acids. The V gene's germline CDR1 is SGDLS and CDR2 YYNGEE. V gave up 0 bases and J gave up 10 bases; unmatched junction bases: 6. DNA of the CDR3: TGTGCCAGCAGCGTAGAGGTAGCGGGAGGGGGGGAGCAGTTCTTC. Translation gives CASSVEVAGGGEQFF.

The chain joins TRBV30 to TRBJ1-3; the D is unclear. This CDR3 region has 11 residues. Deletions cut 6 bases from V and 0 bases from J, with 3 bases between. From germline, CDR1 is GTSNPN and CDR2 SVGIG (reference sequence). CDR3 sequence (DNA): TGTGCCTGTCACTCTGGAAACACCATATATTTT. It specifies CACHSGNTIYF.

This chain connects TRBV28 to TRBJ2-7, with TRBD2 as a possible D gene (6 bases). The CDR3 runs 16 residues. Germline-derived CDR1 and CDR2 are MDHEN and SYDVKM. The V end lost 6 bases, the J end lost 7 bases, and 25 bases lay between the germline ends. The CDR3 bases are TGTGCCAGCAGAGGGGTACACCCGGGAGCCCATCGGGAGCAGTACTTC. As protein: CASRGVHPGAHREQYF.

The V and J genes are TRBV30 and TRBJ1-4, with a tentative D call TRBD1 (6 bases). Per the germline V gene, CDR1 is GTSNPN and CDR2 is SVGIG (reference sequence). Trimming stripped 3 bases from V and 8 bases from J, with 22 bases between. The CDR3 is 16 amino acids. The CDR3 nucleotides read TGTGCCTGGAGCCTAAATACAGGGATGTATTCGGAAAAACTGTTTTTT. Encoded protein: CAWSLNTGMYSEKLFF. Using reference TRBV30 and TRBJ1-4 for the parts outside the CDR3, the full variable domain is SQTIHQWPATLVQPVGSPLSLECTVEGTSNPNLYWYRQAAGRGLQLLFYSVGIGQISSEVPQNLSASRPQDRQFILSSKKLLLSDSGFYLCAWSLNTGMYSEKLFFGSGTQLSVL.

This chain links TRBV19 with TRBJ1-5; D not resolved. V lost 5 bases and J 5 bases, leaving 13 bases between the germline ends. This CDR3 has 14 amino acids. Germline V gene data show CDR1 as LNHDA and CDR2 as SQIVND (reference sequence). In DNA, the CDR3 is TGTGCCAGTAGTTACGTGGGCTTGGATCAGCCCCAGCATTTT. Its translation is CASSYVGLDQPQHF.